Following are 10 T cell receptor beta chains from one sample sequenced in a study of cytomegalovirus exposure and HLA in healthy donors. PCR used 60 Vbeta primers and 13 Jbeta primers. The protocol was immunoSEQ multiplex PCR, while the TCRdb copy is restricted to in-frame clones and leaves out a portion. The sample contains approximately 150,000 clones, roughly 76% of which appear only once. The sample was PBMCs. The receptors stem from a human donor in good health.

The rearrangement uses TRBV5-4 and TRBJ1-3; D unresolved. This CDR3 comprises 15 residues. V lost 0 bases and J 2 bases, leaving 9 bases between the germline ends. Germline V gene lookup returns CDR1 SGHNT and CDR2 YYREEE (reference sequence). The CDR3 spells CASSLDRGTGNTIYF. In DNA form, the CDR3 reads TGTGCCAGCAGCTTGGATCGAGGGACTGGAAACACCATATATTTT.

The V call is TRBV6-1, the J call TRBJ2-7; possible D gene TRBD1, 6 bases. The CDR3 runs to 13 residues. The ends were cut back, 8 bases at V and 3 bases at J, with 14 bases in the middle. Looked up from germline, CDR1 is MNHNS and CDR2 is SASEGT. CDR3 sequence (DNA): TGTGCCAGCCTTGACAGGTTGGTCTACGAGCAGTACTTC. Translation: CASLDRLVYEQYF.

The chain couples TRBV7-6 to TRBJ1-1; D gene uncertain. V gave up 1 base and J gave up 4 bases, with 13 bases separating them. Looked up from germline, CDR1 is SGHVS and CDR2 is FNYEAQ. The CDR3 length is 15 residues. CDR3 in DNA: TGTGCCAGCAGCTTAGAGGAGGGAGGGTTCACTGAAGCTTTCTTT. It specifies CASSLEEGGFTEAFF.

The chain has TRBV6-5 and TRBJ2-2; 8 bases map to TRBD2. The V and J ends lost 2 bases and 1 base, in that order; junction bases with no gene match: 3. The germline V gene has CDR1 MNHEY and CDR2 SVGAGI. This CDR3 has 16 residues. CDR3 nucleotides: TGTGCCAGCAGTTACAGGCTAGCGGGGAACACCGGGGAGCTGTTTTTT. Amino acid sequence: CASSYRLAGNTGELFF.

The chain combines TRBV2 with TRBJ2-2, with D possibly being TRBD2 (5 bases). The CDR3 consists of 14 residues. Trimming left V 10 bases short and J 3 bases short, with 15 bases between. The germline V gene encodes CDR1 SNHLY and CDR2 FYNNEI. CDR3 bases: TGTGCCACCTCGGAGCGGTCTTACACCGGGGAGCTGTTTTTT. Translating it yields CATSERSYTGELFF. The variable domain in full, with the rest retrieved from reference TRBV2 and TRBJ2-2, is EPEVTQTPSHQVTQMGQEVILRCVPISNHLYFYWYRQILGQKVEFLVSFYNNEISEKSEIFDDQFSVERPDGSNFTLKIRSTKLEDSAMYFCATSERSYTGELFFGEGSRLTVL.

The chain employs TRBV7-9 and TRBJ1-1; TRBD1 aligns across 9 bases. Germline lookup yields CDR1 SEHNR and CDR2 FQNEAQ (reference sequence). The ends lost 3 bases at V and 9 bases at J; junction bases unmatched: 5. The CDR3 runs to 13 residues. CDR3: CASSFSGTGKAFF. For the CDR3, the DNA is TGTGCCAGCAGCTTTTCCGGGACAGGGAAAGCTTTCTTT.

The chain carries TRBV7-9 and TRBJ1-1; no definite D call. In germline, CDR1 is SEHNR, CDR2 FQNEAQ (reference sequence). Deletions cut 3 bases from V and 2 bases from J, with 16 bases between. CDR3 length: 16 residues. The CDR3 sequence is CASSLTTPGSNTEAFF. Here the CDR3 DNA reads TGTGCCAGCAGCTTGACTACACCGGGCTCCAACACTGAAGCTTTCTTT.

This clone was counted a few times. The chain combines TRBV5-8 with TRBJ1-5, with D tentatively TRBD1 (5 bases). There are 15 residues in the CDR3. CDR1 is SGHTS and CDR2 is YDEGEE in the germline V gene. V dropped 0 bases and J dropped 0 bases, with 7 bases sitting between them. As DNA, the CDR3 is TGTGCCAGCAGCTTGGCAGGGAATAGCAATCAGCCCCAGCATTTT. Translation gives CASSLAGNSNQPQHF.

This chain links TRBV5-5 with TRBJ1-2, with TRBD1 identical over 7 bases. The CDR3 has 15 residues. V was clipped by 0 bases and J by 4 bases; unmatched bases: 6. Germline V lookup: CDR1 SGHKS, CDR2 YYEKEE (reference sequence). The CDR3 reads CASSLDVTGPYGYTF. In DNA, the CDR3 is TGTGCCAGCAGCTTGGATGTGACAGGGCCCTATGGCTACACCTTC.

The chain links TRBV25-1 to TRBJ2-7, with D possibly being TRBD1 (6 bases). Germline-derived CDR1 and CDR2 are MGHDK and SYGVNS. V was pared by 8 bases and J by 5 bases, with 16 bases between. This CDR3 is built from 13 residues. The CDR3 loop is CASQPGTTHEQYF. For the CDR3, the DNA is TGTGCCAGCCAACCCGGGACAACCCACGAGCAGTACTTC.